The 30 T cell receptor beta chains given below trace back to one sample, sequenced in a study of PD-L1 blockade in urothelial cancer. The time point was: peripheral blood 6 weeks after treatment start. Measured with immunoSEQ multiplex PCR; TCRdb has only the in-frame clones, and not every one. The sample lists roughly 110,000 clones, 75% to 95% occurring once. The specimen was PBMCs, collected around atezolizumab (anti-PD-L1) treatment. The receptor source for this set is a man aged 55-75 years with urothelial cancer.

CDR3 region: CASRGTSGNNEQFF. The CDR3 bases are TGTGCCAGCAGGGGAACTAGCGGGAACAATGAGCAGTTCTTC. This chain connects TRBV14 to TRBJ2-1; TRBD2 aligns across 10 bases. The V and J ends lost 6 bases and 5 bases, in that order; junction bases with no gene match: 4. CDR3 length: 14 residues. Germline lookup yields CDR1 SGHDN and CDR2 FVKESK.

The chain joins TRBV2 to TRBJ2-2; 8 bases match TRBD2. The trim removed 2 bases at V and 5 bases at J, leaving 4 bases unmatched. This CDR3 contains 15 residues. Germline CDR1 and CDR2: SNHLY and FYNNEI. The CDR3 region is CASSESGRGTGELFF. CDR3 nucleotides: TGTGCCAGCAGTGAATCCGGGAGGGGTACCGGGGAGCTGTTTTTT. The full variable domain, completed using reference TRBV2 and TRBJ2-2, is EPEVTQTPSHQVTQMGQEVILRCVPISNHLYFYWYRQILGQKVEFLVSFYNNEISEKSEIFDDQFSVERPDGSNFTLKIRSTKLEDSAMYFCASSESGRGTGELFFGEGSRLTVL.

This chain connects TRBV5-1 to TRBJ2-7; 7 positions match TRBD1. The V gene's germline CDR1 is SGHRS and CDR2 YFSETQ. Trimming took 4 bases from V and 3 from J; bases not matched to a gene: 4. The CDR3 contains 13 residues. The CDR3 spells CASSEQGNYEQYF. The CDR3 nucleotides are TGCGCCAGCAGCGAACAGGGGAACTACGAGCAGTACTTC. Using reference TRBV5-1 and TRBJ2-7 for the parts outside the CDR3, the full variable domain is KAGVTQTPRYLIKTRGQQVTLSCSPISGHRSVSWYQQTPGQGLQFLFEYFSETQRNKGNFPGRFSGRQFSNSRSEMNVSTLELGDSALYLCASSEQGNYEQYFGPGTRLTVT.

The rearrangement links TRBV7-9 to TRBJ2-3; D is ambiguous. CDR3 length: 15 residues. Trimming removed 1 base from V and 0 bases from J, with 8 bases in between. CDR1 and CDR2 from the germline V gene are SEHNR and FQNEAQ (reference sequence). CDR3 protein: CASSLVTPSTDTQYF. The CDR3 coding sequence is TGTGCCAGCAGCTTAGTAACACCAAGCACAGATACGCAGTATTTT. The entire variable domain, with the rest obtained from reference TRBV7-9 and TRBJ2-3, is as follows: DTGVSQNPRHKITKRGQNVTFRCDPISEHNRLYWYRQTLGQGPEFLTYFQNEAQLEKSRLLSDRFSAERPKGSFSTLEIQRTEQGDSAMYLCASSLVTPSTDTQYFGPGTRLTVL.

The V gene is TRBV27, the J gene TRBJ2-3, with 13 bases matching TRBD2. V was clipped by 6 bases and J by 0 bases; unmatched bases: 3. CDR3 length equals 16 residues. The germline CDR1 and CDR2 sequences are MNHEY and SMNVEV (reference sequence). The CDR3 bases are TGTGCCAGCAGGGGACTAGCGGGATCCAGCACAGATACGCAGTATTTT. It yields the protein CASRGLAGSSTDTQYF.

The V and J genes are TRBV30 and TRBJ1-4; 8 bases match TRBD1. Germline-derived CDR1 and CDR2 are GTSNPN and SVGIG (reference sequence). V was pared by 3 bases and J by 4 bases, with 10 bases of the junction left unmatched. This CDR3 has 16 amino acids. CDR3 sequence: CAWSLPRQGFNEKLFF. As DNA, the CDR3 is TGTGCCTGGAGCCTACCCCGACAGGGGTTTAATGAAAAACTGTTTTTT.

This clone occurred once. CDR3 protein: CASSPFGTENTGELFF. CDR3 in DNA: TGTGCCAGCTCACCATTTGGGACAGAGAACACCGGGGAGCTGTTTTTT. The rearrangement links TRBV18 to TRBJ2-2, with TRBD1 matching 7 bases. The CDR3 consists of 16 residues. CDR1 is KGHSH, CDR2 LQKENI, per germline. Trimming at V came to 2 bases and at J to 1 base, leaving 4 bases not matched to a gene.

The rearrangement links TRBV11-1 to TRBJ2-7; 10 nucleotides match TRBD1. With 8 bases clipped from V and 1 base from J, the junction kept 8 bases outside the gene matches. The CDR3 consists of 15 residues. The germline gives CDR1 SGHAT, CDR2 FQDESV (reference sequence). CDR3 in amino acids: CASRPRDRGSYEQYF. CDR3 bases: TGTGCCAGCCGACCGCGGGACAGGGGATCCTACGAGCAGTACTTC.

This rearrangement joins TRBV5-6 to TRBJ1-4; maybe TRBD1 (6 bases). The germline V gene encodes CDR1 SGHDT and CDR2 YYEEEE. The CDR3 is 15 residues long. V was clipped by 4 bases and J by 4 bases, with 14 bases between them. Written as DNA, the CDR3 is TGTGCCAGCAGCCTAGGGACATACCGTAATGAAAAACTGTTTTTT. Translation: CASSLGTYRNEKLFF.

This chain links TRBV2 with TRBJ1-6, with 7 bases aligning to TRBD1. The germline gives CDR1 SNHLY, CDR2 FYNNEI. V shed 7 bases, J shed 7 bases, and the junction held 10 bases outside the gene matches. This CDR3 contains 15 residues. The CDR3 region has the DNA TGTGCCAGCACCATAAGGGACAGCTTAAATTCACCCCTCCACTTT. Its protein product is CASTIRDSLNSPLHF.

This sequence joins TRBV2 and TRBJ2-3; 12 bases agree with TRBD2. With V trimmed by 6 bases and J by 4 bases, 5 bases remained unmatched. The CDR3 runs to 15 residues. Per the germline V gene, CDR1 is SNHLY and CDR2 is FYNNEI. The CDR3 loop is CASSFTSGRSDTQYF. The CDR3 DNA is TGTGCCAGCAGCTTTACTAGCGGGAGGTCAGATACGCAGTATTTT.

CDR3 loop: CASSLKVSGDGYTF. The CDR3 nucleotides are TGTGCCAGCAGCCTAAAAGTGTCAGGGGACGGCTACACCTTC. The rearrangement links TRBV2 to TRBJ1-2; tentatively, D is TRBD1 (6 bases). This CDR3 has 14 amino acids. The germline CDR1 and CDR2 sequences are SNHLY and FYNNEI. The V and J ends lost 6 bases and 8 bases respectively, with 19 bases between them.

V is TRBV4-3 and J is TRBJ2-7; 7 bases agree with TRBD1. Losses at the gene ends were 1 base for V and 0 bases for J; bases not matched to a gene: 3. The CDR3 runs to 15 residues. Germline CDR1 is LGHNA and CDR2 is YSLEER. The CDR3 DNA follows: TGCGCCAGCAGCCAAGTGAGGGACAGCTCCTACGAGCAGTACTTC. This encodes CASSQVRDSSYEQYF.

This chain links TRBV19 with TRBJ1-1, with no clear D. The CDR3 consists of 13 residues. Germline loops: CDR1 LNHDA, CDR2 SQIVND (reference sequence). Trimming shortened V by 5 bases and J by 0 bases, and 7 bases separated the two germline ends. CDR3 bases: TGTGCCAGTAGTCTCAACATGAACACTGAAGCTTTCTTT. This gives the protein CASSLNMNTEAFF.

The chain recombines TRBV28 with TRBJ1-5; a possible D gene is TRBD1 (5 bases). Germline V CDR1 and CDR2: MDHEN, SYDVKM. Trimming took off 10 bases at V and 1 base at J, with 17 bases between the two ends. The CDR3 covers 15 residues. Here the CDR3 DNA reads TGTGCCATGGGGGGGTCGGGTTCGAGCAATCAGCCCCAGCATTTT. Translated, it gives CAMGGSGSSNQPQHF.

V usage is TRBV5-1 and J usage is TRBJ2-1; 7 positions match TRBD1. This CDR3 has 14 amino acids. Trimming took 4 bases from V and 7 from J; bases not matched to a gene: 8. Germline V gene data show CDR1 as SGHRS and CDR2 as YFSETQ. CDR3 amino acids: CASSPRQGRNEQFF. The DNA of the CDR3 is TGCGCCAGCAGCCCCAGACAGGGAAGGAATGAGCAGTTCTTC.

The rearrangement joins TRBV5-6 to TRBJ2-7, with D possibly matching TRBD2 (6 bases). There are 15 residues in the CDR3. The V and J ends lost 5 bases and 0 bases respectively, with 15 bases between them. From germline, CDR1 is SGHDT and CDR2 YYEEEE. The CDR3 DNA sequence: TGTGCCAGCAGTTTTATGGGACTGAGCTCCTACGAGCAGTACTTC. Its protein product is CASSFMGLSSYEQYF.

This chain uses TRBV27 with TRBJ1-1, with a possible D match to TRBD1 (5 bases). Trimming pared 2 bases from V and 4 bases from J, leaving 11 bases between. The germline V gene has CDR1 MNHEY and CDR2 SMNVEV (reference sequence). The CDR3 runs to 14 residues. CDR3 residues: CASSLGGGSTEAFF. The CDR3 DNA reads as TGTGCCAGCAGTTTAGGCGGGGGATCCACTGAAGCTTTCTTT.

This rearrangement joins TRBV4-2 to TRBJ2-5, with a tentative D call TRBD1 (6 bases). This CDR3 is 15 amino acids long. V was clipped by 4 bases and J by 2 bases, with 14 bases between them. The germline gives CDR1 LGHNA, CDR2 YNFKEQ. CDR3 in DNA: TGTGCCAGCAGCCCTAACGGACAGTATCAAGAGACCCAGTACTTC. This codes for CASSPNGQYQETQYF.

The chain uses TRBV19 and TRBJ1-5; 7 nucleotides align to TRBD1. With 2 bases clipped from V and 4 bases from J, the junction kept 5 bases outside the gene matches. The CDR3 is 15 amino acids. Germline CDR1 LNHDA, CDR2 SQIVND (reference sequence). For the CDR3, the DNA is TGTGCCAGTAGTATACGGGGCAGGGGGAATCAGCCCCAGCATTTT. This sequence encodes CASSIRGRGNQPQHF. The whole variable domain, filled in from reference TRBV19 and TRBJ1-5, reads DGGITQSPKYLFRKEGQNVTLSCEQNLNHDAMYWYRQDPGQGLRLIYYSQIVNDFQKGDIAEGYSVSREKKESFPLTVTSAQKNPTAFYLCASSIRGRGNQPQHFGDGTRLSIL.

The chain combines TRBV10-2 with TRBJ2-1, with 8 bases lining up with TRBD1. The CDR3 sequence is 13 residues long. CDR1 WSHSY and CDR2 SAAADI come from the germline V gene. The V segment lost 6 bases and the J segment 4 bases; nucleotides outside the gene matches: 2. The CDR3 sequence is CASSRTGYNEQFF. CDR3 coding DNA: TGCGCCAGCAGCCGGACAGGGTACAATGAGCAGTTCTTC.

This clone appeared once. This chain uses TRBV5-1 with TRBJ1-4; 10 bases agree with TRBD1. The CDR3 totals 15 residues. The V segment lost 4 bases and the J segment 6 bases; nucleotides outside the gene matches: 6. From germline, CDR1 is SGHRS and CDR2 YFSETQ. The CDR3, as DNA: TGCGCCAGCAGCCGTTCCGGGACAGGGGATGAAAAACTGTTTTTT. This sequence encodes CASSRSGTGDEKLFF.

V gene TRBV28 combines with J gene TRBJ2-5, with TRBD1 as a possible D gene (6 bases). V was shortened by 9 bases and J by 5 bases, with 22 bases between the two germline ends. Germline V gene lookup returns CDR1 MDHEN and CDR2 SYDVKM. CDR3 length: 15 residues. Here the CDR3 DNA reads TGTGCCAGTTCCCATCGAAGGGGGAGATCGGAGACCCAGTACTTC. This sequence encodes CASSHRRGRSETQYF.

The gene calls are TRBV2 and TRBJ1-2; 7 bases agree with TRBD1. Per germline, CDR1 SNHLY and CDR2 FYNNEI. The CDR3 has 13 residues. V gave up 6 bases and J gave up 3 bases; unmatched junction bases: 4. The CDR3 DNA sequence: TGTGCCAGCAGGGCTACAGGGGACTATGGCTACACCTTC. Protein: CASRATGDYGYTF. Using reference TRBV2 and TRBJ1-2 for the parts outside the CDR3, the full variable domain is EPEVTQTPSHQVTQMGQEVILRCVPISNHLYFYWYRQILGQKVEFLVSFYNNEISEKSEIFDDQFSVERPDGSNFTLKIRSTKLEDSAMYFCASRATGDYGYTFGSGTRLTVV.

This rearrangement joins TRBV18 to TRBJ1-1; D gene uncertain. Per germline, CDR1 KGHSH and CDR2 LQKENI. V dropped 3 bases and J dropped 3 bases, with 11 bases sitting between them. The CDR3 loop spans 14 amino acids. CDR3 nucleotides: TGTGCCAGCTCACCTACGGTCACGGACACTGAAGCTTTCTTT. Translated: CASSPTVTDTEAFF.

The V call is TRBV2, the J call TRBJ2-7, with TRBD1 identical over 8 bases. The trim removed 3 bases at V and 4 bases at J, leaving 5 bases unmatched. This CDR3 comprises 14 residues. The germline CDR1 and CDR2 sequences are SNHLY and FYNNEI. The CDR3 is CASSEQGAEYEQYF. In DNA, the CDR3 is TGTGCCAGCAGTGAGCAGGGGGCGGAATACGAGCAGTACTTC.

CDR3 protein: CASSLSTGGTQYF. CDR3 nucleotide sequence: TGTGCCAGCAGCTTATCCACCGGAGGGACCCAGTACTTC. The gene calls are TRBV11-1 and TRBJ2-5; possibly TRBD2 for D (5 bases). This CDR3 comprises 13 residues. Looked up from germline, CDR1 is SGHAT and CDR2 is FQDESV (reference sequence). The V end lost 2 bases, the J end lost 7 bases, and 11 bases lay between the germline ends.

V is TRBV15 and J is TRBJ2-3; possible D gene TRBD2, 6 bases. Germline assignment: CDR1 LNHNV and CDR2 YYDKDF (reference sequence). This CDR3 spans 16 amino acids. V lost 3 bases and J lost 4, with 17 bases in between. The CDR3 nucleotides read TGTGCCACCAGCAGGGTCGGCGGGATGTCTGCAGATACGCAGTATTTT. Translation gives CATSRVGGMSADTQYF. The full variable domain, in which reference TRBV15 and TRBJ2-3 provide the parts outside the CDR3, is DAMVIQNPRYQVTQFGKPVTLSCSQTLNHNVMYWYQQKSSQAPKLLFHYYDKDFNNEADTPDNFQSRRPNTSFCFLDIRSPGLGDTAMYLCATSRVGGMSADTQYFGPGTRLTVL.

The chain links TRBV2 to TRBJ2-7; 8 positions agree with TRBD2. CDR3 size: 15 residues. Germline V gene lookup returns CDR1 SNHLY and CDR2 FYNNEI. V shed 1 base, J shed 2 bases, and the junction held 4 bases outside the gene matches. The CDR3 loop is CASSEGDSGTYEQYF. In DNA form, the CDR3 reads TGTGCCAGCAGTGAAGGGGATAGCGGGACCTACGAGCAGTACTTC.

The chain is built from TRBV9 and TRBJ2-7; 14 bases agree with TRBD2. The V gene end was trimmed by 2 bases and the J gene end by 5 bases; junction bases not matched to a gene: 15. The CDR3 extends over 19 amino acids. CDR1 is SGDLS, CDR2 YYNGEE, per germline. DNA for the CDR3: TGTGCCAGCAGCGTGTCAGATTCCCGACTAGCGGGAGGGCCTAACGAGCAGTACTTC. Protein: CASSVSDSRLAGGPNEQYF.